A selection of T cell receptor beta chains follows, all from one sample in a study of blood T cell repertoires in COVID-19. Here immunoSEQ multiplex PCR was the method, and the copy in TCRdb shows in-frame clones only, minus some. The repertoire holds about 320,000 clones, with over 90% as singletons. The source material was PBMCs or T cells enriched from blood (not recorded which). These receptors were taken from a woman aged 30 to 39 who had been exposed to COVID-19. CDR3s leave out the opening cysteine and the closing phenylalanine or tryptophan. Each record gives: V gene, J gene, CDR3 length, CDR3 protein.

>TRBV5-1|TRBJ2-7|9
ASSDNYEQY
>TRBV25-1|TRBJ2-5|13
ASSVFSGPQETQY
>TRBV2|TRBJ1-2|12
ASNFRGTANGYT
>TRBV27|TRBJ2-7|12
ASSLRTLGNEQY
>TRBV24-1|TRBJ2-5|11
ATRDRGLETQY
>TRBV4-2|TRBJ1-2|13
ASSQMGRTNYGYT
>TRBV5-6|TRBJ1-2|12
ASGERGHTYGYT
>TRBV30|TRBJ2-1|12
AWNGGGGYNEQF
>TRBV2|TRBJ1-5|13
ASSPPGTANQPQH
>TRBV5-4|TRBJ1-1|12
ASSLAGGAGEAF
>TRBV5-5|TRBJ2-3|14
ASSWLWDSGTDTQY
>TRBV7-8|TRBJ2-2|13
ASSLVAGNTGELF
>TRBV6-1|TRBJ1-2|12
ASSEGGGAYGYT
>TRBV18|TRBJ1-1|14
ASSPSSVPGDTEAF
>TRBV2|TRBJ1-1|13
ASSEAGGAGTEAF
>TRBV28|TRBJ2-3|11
ASEGGGTDTQY
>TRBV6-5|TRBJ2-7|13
ASRSDRGLSYEQY
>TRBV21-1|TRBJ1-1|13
ASSTLTGYNTEAF
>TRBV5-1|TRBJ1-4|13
ASSSTGKTNEKLF
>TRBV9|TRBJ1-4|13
ASSVLGGQGEKLF
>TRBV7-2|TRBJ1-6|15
ASTPRDTIRGNSPLH
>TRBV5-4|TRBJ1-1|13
ASSLLGTENTEAF
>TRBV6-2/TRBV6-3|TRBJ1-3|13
ASSYPQYSGNTIY
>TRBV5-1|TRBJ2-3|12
ASSSGTGTDTQY
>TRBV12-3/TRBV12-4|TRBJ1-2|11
ASSFSLGFGYT
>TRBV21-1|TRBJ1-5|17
ASSKYRGIGVQSNQPQH
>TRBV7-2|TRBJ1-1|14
ASSLDSDRGGTEAF
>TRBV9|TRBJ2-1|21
ASSVGTPKGGSGTSLSYNEQF
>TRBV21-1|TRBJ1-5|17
ASSKWEQGRENSNQPQH
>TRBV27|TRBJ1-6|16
ASSPNIDARQSNSPLH
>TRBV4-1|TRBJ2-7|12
ASSLLDRTYEQY
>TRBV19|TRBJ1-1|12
ASSITRRNTEAF
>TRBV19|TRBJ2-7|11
ASSFGTGDQQY
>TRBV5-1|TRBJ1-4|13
ASSRTGTGEEKLF
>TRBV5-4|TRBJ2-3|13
ASSDEGQGTDTQY
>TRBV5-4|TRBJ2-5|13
ASSLGPSGQETQY
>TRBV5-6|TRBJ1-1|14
ASSFGTGRRYTEAF
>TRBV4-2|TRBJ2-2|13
ASSQDRASGGELF
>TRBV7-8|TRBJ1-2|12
ASSSQGAGYGYT
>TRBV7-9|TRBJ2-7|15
ASSLGGSTEYSYEQY
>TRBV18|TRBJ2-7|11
ASTPTTGNEQY
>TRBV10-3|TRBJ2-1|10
AISGLANEQF
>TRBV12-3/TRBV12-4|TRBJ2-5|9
ATAAGETQY
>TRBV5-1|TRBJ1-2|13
ASSLGSQGRYGYT
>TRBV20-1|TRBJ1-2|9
SARKGEGYT
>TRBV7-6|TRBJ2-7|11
ASSPINTYEQY
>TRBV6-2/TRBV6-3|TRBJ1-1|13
ASSYSTGWNTEAF
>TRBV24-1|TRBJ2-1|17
ATSDQKRGGSRSYNEQF
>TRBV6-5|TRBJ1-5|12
ASSSRGGGQPQH
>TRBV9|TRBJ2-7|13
ASSAQSTGVYEQY
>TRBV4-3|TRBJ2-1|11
ASSQDLINEQF
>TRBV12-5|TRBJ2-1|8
ASGFRREF
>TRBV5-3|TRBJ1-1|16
ARSSWSWTGGSGAEAF
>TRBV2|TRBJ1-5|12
ASSWTGTGRPQH
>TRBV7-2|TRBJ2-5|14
ASSRRDSNTQETQY
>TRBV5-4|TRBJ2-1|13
ASSLIAGGSNEQF
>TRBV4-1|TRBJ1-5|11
ASSQDPAGQQH
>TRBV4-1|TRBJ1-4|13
ASSQDHLSPGKLF
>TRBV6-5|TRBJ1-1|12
ASSYLTENTEAF
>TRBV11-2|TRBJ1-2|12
ASSQTGFGYGYT